These 19 T cell receptor beta chains were sequenced from one sample in a study of blood T cells in healthy people across ages. It was with a sample-barcoded 5' primer and a J-beta primer mix that a second PCR of roughly 7 to 12 cycles was run. TCRdb recomputed calls from the 5' RACE reads with MiXCR, one row per CDR3 protein. The sample lists roughly 730,000 distinct CDR3 sequences, more than 50% occurring once. Sequencing was carried out using blood. These receptors were taken from a man in his forties in good health.

Only a few counts were recorded for this clonotype. Written as DNA, the CDR3 is TGTGCCAGCAGCCAAGCTACAGGGTTCAATGAGCAGTTCTTC. Protein: CASSQATGFNEQFF. The rearrangement joins TRBV3-1 to TRBJ2-1; possible D gene TRBD1, 6 bases. Germline V gene data show CDR1 as LGHDT and CDR2 as YNNKEL (reference sequence). The CDR3 consists of 14 residues. V was shortened by 1 base and J by 6 bases, with 10 bases between the two germline ends.

This chain links TRBV20-1 with TRBJ2-5, with D possibly being TRBD2 (6 bases). Trimming left V 6 bases short and J 3 bases short, with 14 bases between. Germline-derived CDR1 and CDR2 are DFQATT and SNEGSKA (reference sequence). The CDR3 sequence is 13 residues long. CDR3: CSAFGTLKETQYF. In DNA, the CDR3 is TGCAGTGCCTTTGGGACTTTAAAAGAGACCCAGTACTTC.

This clonotype was detected only a few times. The gene calls are TRBV7-2 and TRBJ1-6; D is ambiguous. The CDR3 loop spans 17 amino acids. The V gene lost 1 base and the J gene lost 13 bases, with 23 bases spanning the gap. Germline CDR1 SGHTA, CDR2 FQGNSA. The CDR3: CASSLGASRADPGPLHF. The DNA for the CDR3 is TGTGCCAGCAGCTTAGGCGCCTCGAGGGCTGATCCGGGGCCCCTCCACTTT.

This clonotype was seen only a few times. The chain has TRBV7-8 and TRBJ1-2; D may be TRBD1 (5 bases). CDR1 and CDR2 from the germline V gene are SGHVS and FQNEAQ. The germline V and J ends were trimmed by 1 base and 5 bases, with 14 bases remaining between them. The CDR3 contains 15 residues. The CDR3 bases are TGTGCCAGCAGCTTAGTGACAGAATCGCAGTATGGCTACACCTTC. It codes for CASSLVTESQYGYTF.

CDR3 sequence: CASSLTSGATHEQYF. In DNA, the CDR3 is TGTGCCAGCAGCTTGACTAGCGGGGCGACCCACGAGCAGTACTTC. The chain employs TRBV7-2 and TRBJ2-5; TRBD2 matches 11 bases. Judging by the DNA end, TRBJ2-7 fits better; the J call may be wrong. The CDR3 length is 15 residues. From germline, CDR1 is SGHTA and CDR2 FQGNSA.

The V gene is TRBV27, the J gene TRBJ2-3, with 7 bases that match TRBD2. Looked up from germline, CDR1 is MNHEY and CDR2 is SMNVEV (reference sequence). V gave up 2 bases and J gave up 8 bases; unmatched junction bases: 10. The CDR3 loop spans 15 amino acids. CDR3 sequence: CASSLSGNLRGTQYF. For the CDR3, the DNA is TGTGCCAGCAGTTTAAGCGGGAACCTACGAGGTACGCAGTATTTT.

This clonotype was seen more than once but under ten times. An end of the junction differs from the germline gene, which may be a read error. J is TRBJ2-5 and V is TRBV7-2; TRBD2 aligns across 11 bases. From germline, CDR1 is SGHTA and CDR2 FQGNSA. This CDR3 comprises 15 residues. The CDR3 bases are TGTGCCAGCAGCATAGCGGGGGGGCCTTGGGAGACCCAGTACTTC. Its protein is CASSIAGGPWETQYF.

Of note for this clonotype: One end of the junction varies from germline; a read error may be responsible. This chain joins TRBV28 and TRBJ2-7; 8 bases line up with TRBD1. The CDR3 is 15 residues long. Germline CDR1 MDHEN, CDR2 SYDVKM. The CDR3 sequence: CTSSLHPGQAYEQYF. The CDR3, as DNA: TGTACCAGCAGTCTGCATCCGGGACAGGCCTACGAGCAGTACTTC.

This clonotype showed up just a few times. The genes are TRBV5-1 and TRBJ2-7; TRBD1 agrees at 7 bases. Matching the DNA end better, TRBJ2-5 makes the J call doubtful. Germline CDR1 SGHRS, CDR2 YFSETQ. This CDR3 spans 16 amino acids. This CDR3 is CASSLAGTAGGRTQYF. The CDR3 region has the DNA TGCGCCAGCAGCTTGGCCGGGACAGCTGGAGGCAGGACCCAGTACTTC.

The chain couples TRBV12-3 or TRBV12-4 to TRBJ2-1; 13 nucleotides line up with TRBD2. Near its end, the DNA agrees better with TRBJ2-7, so the J call may be wrong. There are 17 residues in the CDR3. This CDR3 reads CASSLWSGTSGNNEQYF. DNA for the CDR3: TGTGCCAGCAGTTTATGGTCGGGGACTAGCGGGAACAATGAGCAGTACTTC.

The chain uses TRBV5-5 and TRBJ2-3, with D tentatively TRBD2 (6 bases). Germline lookup yields CDR1 SGHKS and CDR2 YYEKEE (reference sequence). The CDR3 spans 17 residues. V was shortened by 7 bases and J by 0 bases, with 21 bases between the two germline ends. CDR3 loop: CASGLGGSPSSTDTQYF. For the CDR3, the DNA is TGTGCCAGCGGTTTAGGAGGGAGCCCTTCTAGCACAGATACGCAGTATTTT.

This rearrangement joins TRBV21-1 to TRBJ2-1; TRBD2 was called by the table and not checked on the DNA. TRBV21-1 has pseudogene status. CDR3 size: 13 residues. This CDR3 reads CARGLAVYNEQFF. Here the CDR3 DNA reads TGTGCCAGGGGACTAGCGGTCTACAATGAGCAGTTCTTC.

The V gene is TRBV29-1, the J gene TRBJ2-5; D is undetermined. The DNA end lines up better with TRBJ2-7; the J call may be wrong. CDR3 length equals 14 residues. CDR1 is SQVTM, CDR2 ANQGSEA, per germline. The CDR3 bases are TGCAGCGTTCTCCAGGCCAGAACCTTCTACGAGCAGTACTTC. Translated: CSVLQARTFYEQYF.

The rearrangement joins TRBV24-1 to TRBJ2-5; D is undetermined. Trimming removed 2 bases from V and 5 bases from J, with 8 bases in between. Per the germline V gene, CDR1 is KGHDR and CDR2 is SFDVKD. This CDR3 has 13 amino acids. The CDR3 DNA is TGTGCCACCAGTGATTGGGGTCGCGAGACCCAGTACTTC. This codes for CATSDWGRETQYF.

This clonotype was counted only a few times. The CDR3 nucleotides read TGTGCCAGCAGCCAAGATTCAGGCAGCCACAATGAGCAGTTCTTC. It is translated as CASSQDSGSHNEQFF. The V call is TRBV4-2, the J call TRBJ2-1; D remains ambiguous. V shed 0 bases and J shed 5 bases, with 11 bases lying between them. Germline assignment: CDR1 LGHNA and CDR2 YNFKEQ. The CDR3 runs to 15 residues.

This clonotype has more than one count but fewer than ten. J is TRBJ1-2 and V is TRBV14; D unclear. Germline-derived CDR1 and CDR2 are SGHDN and FVKESK. V was clipped by 1 base and J by 2 bases, with 11 bases between them. CDR3 length: 15 residues. In nucleotides, the CDR3 is TGTGCCAGCAGCCAAGGGCTTACGGGGAACTATGGCTACACCTTC. It is translated as CASSQGLTGNYGYTF.

There are a few counts of this clonotype. This sequence joins TRBV11-2 and TRBJ2-3; the D gene could be TRBD1 or TRBD2 (6 bases each). The CDR3 consists of 15 residues. V lost 4 bases to trimming and J lost 0 bases, with 11 bases between them. Germline values: CDR1 SGHAT, CDR2 FQNNGV. CDR3: CASSSGGGSTDTQYF. The CDR3 bases are TGTGCCAGCAGCTCTGGAGGGGGGAGCACAGATACGCAGTATTTT.

DNA of the CDR3: TGTGCCAGCAGCTTTCAGGGAGACACAGATACGCAGTATTTT. This sequence encodes CASSFQGDTDTQYF. The genes are TRBV11-2 and TRBJ2-3; D tentatively fits TRBD1 or TRBD2 (5 bases each). This CDR3 is built from 14 residues. The V gene's germline CDR1 is SGHAT and CDR2 FQNNGV. With 3 bases removed from V and 2 bases from J, the gap between germline ends came to 9 bases.

V usage is TRBV7-6 and J usage is TRBJ2-1; TRBD2 agrees at 11 bases. Germline V gene lookup returns CDR1 SGHVS and CDR2 FNYEAQ. The CDR3 is 15 amino acids. The junction had 5 bases not matched to a gene; V was cut back by 4 bases and J by 6 bases. CDR3 amino acids: CASSSLAGVGNEQFF. CDR3 DNA sequence: TGTGCCAGCAGCTCACTAGCGGGAGTGGGCAATGAGCAGTTCTTC.